The clone carrying this T cell receptor (beta chain) was seen only a few times. Its specificity is unknown. The protocol attached unique molecular identifiers to individual cDNA molecules. TCRdb reanalysed the 5' RACE reads using MiXCR and keeps one entry per CDR3 protein. The table lists tens of thousands of distinct CDR3 sequences, about 8% of them singletons, with approximately 3.1% in the top ten. The data derive from a study of early T cells in non-severe SARS-CoV-2 infection. Study-wide background: Unsorted whole-blood RNA was sequenced in bulk, leaving chains unpaired.

Study-wide results and limits: The study's VDJdb matching favored anti-spike CD8 responses and missed private and CD4 specificities.

Sequencing was carried out using whole blood. This TCR was recovered from an adult who was a healthcare worker with PCR-confirmed SARS-CoV-2 infection or an uninfected control (not recorded which).

Here the CDR3 DNA reads TGTGCCAGCAGTGAAGGGGCCCTCTACGAGCAGTACTTC. Protein product: CASSEGALYEQYF. The J gene is TRBJ2-7, the V gene TRBV25-1; a possible D gene is TRBD1 (5 bases). Between the trimmed V and J ends, which lost 2 bases and 3 bases, there was a span of 8 bases. The CDR3 consists of 13 residues. The germline gives CDR1 MGHDK, CDR2 SYGVNS.